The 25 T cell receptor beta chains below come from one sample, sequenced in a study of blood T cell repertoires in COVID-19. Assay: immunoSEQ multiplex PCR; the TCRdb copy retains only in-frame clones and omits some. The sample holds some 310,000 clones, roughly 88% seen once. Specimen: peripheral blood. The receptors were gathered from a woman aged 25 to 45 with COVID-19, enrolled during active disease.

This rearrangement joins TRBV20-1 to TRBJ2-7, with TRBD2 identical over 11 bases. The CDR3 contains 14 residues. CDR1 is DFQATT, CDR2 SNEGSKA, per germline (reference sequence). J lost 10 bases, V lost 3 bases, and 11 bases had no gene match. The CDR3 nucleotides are TGCAGTGCTAGTCCGACTAGCGGGATTTTCGAACAGTACTTC. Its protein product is CSASPTSGIFEQYF.

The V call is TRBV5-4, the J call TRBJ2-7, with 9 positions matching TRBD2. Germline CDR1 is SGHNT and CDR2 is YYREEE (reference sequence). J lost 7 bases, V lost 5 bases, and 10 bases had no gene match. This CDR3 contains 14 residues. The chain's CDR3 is CASRPPGAGGEQYF. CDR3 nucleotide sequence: TGTGCCAGCAGACCCCCGGGGGCGGGAGGGGAGCAGTACTTC.

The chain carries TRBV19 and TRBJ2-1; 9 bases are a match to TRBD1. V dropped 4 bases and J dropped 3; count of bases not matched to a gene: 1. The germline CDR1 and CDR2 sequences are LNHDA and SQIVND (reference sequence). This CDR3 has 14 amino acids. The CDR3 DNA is TGTGCCAGTAGTAGGGGACAGGGCTACAATGAGCAGTTCTTC. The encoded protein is CASSRGQGYNEQFF.

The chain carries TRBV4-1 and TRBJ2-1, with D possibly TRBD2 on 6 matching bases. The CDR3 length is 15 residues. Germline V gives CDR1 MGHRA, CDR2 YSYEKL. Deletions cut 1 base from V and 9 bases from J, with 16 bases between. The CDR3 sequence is CASSQVGTPLGEQFF. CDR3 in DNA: TGCGCCAGCAGCCAAGTCGGGACTCCCCTTGGTGAGCAGTTCTTC.

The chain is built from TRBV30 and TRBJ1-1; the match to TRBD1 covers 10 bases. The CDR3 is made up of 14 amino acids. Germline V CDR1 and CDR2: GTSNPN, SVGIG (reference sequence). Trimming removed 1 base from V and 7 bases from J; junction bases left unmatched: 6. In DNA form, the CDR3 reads TGTGCCTGGAGTGCCGGGACAGGGGCCGGTGAAGCTTTCTTT. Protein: CAWSAGTGAGEAFF.

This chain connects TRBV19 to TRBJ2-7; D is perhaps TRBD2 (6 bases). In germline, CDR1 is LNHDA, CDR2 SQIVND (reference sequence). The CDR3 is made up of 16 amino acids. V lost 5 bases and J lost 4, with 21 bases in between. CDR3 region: CASSHDARGSLYEQYF. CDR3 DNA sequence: TGTGCCAGTAGTCATGATGCCCGGGGGAGTTTATACGAGCAGTACTTC.

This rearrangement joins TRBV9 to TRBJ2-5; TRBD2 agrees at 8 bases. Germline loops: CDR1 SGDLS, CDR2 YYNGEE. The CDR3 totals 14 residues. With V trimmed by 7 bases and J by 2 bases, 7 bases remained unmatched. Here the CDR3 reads CASSRGGVQETQYF. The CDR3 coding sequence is TGTGCCAGCTCACGGGGGGGAGTGCAAGAGACCCAGTACTTC.

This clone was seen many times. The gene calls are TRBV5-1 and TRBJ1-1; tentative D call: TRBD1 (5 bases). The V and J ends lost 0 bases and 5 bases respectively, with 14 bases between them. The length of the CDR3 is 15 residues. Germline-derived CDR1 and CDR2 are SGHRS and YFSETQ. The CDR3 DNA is TGCGCCAGCAGCTTGGCCTCTGGGGCGCTGACTGAAGCTTTCTTT. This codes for CASSLASGALTEAFF. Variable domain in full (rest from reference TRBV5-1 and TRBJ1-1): KAGVTQTPRYLIKTRGQQVTLSCSPISGHRSVSWYQQTPGQGLQFLFEYFSETQRNKGNFPGRFSGRQFSNSRSEMNVSTLELGDSALYLCASSLASGALTEAFFGQGTRLTVV.

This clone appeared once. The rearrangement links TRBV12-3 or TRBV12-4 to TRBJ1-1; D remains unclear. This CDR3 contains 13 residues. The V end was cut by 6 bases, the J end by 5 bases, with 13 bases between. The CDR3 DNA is TGTGCCAGCAGCCCCACGGGTGTGACTGAAGCTTTCTTT. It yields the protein CASSPTGVTEAFF.

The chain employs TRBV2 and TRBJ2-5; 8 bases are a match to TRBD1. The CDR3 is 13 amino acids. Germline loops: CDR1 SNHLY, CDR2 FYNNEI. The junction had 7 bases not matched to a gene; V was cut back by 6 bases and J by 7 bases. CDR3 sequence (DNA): TGTGCCAGCAGCGCCAGGGGGCCTGGGACCCAGTACTTC. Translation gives CASSARGPGTQYF. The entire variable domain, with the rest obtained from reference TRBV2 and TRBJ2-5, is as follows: EPEVTQTPSHQVTQMGQEVILRCVPISNHLYFYWYRQILGQKVEFLVSFYNNEISEKSEIFDDQFSVERPDGSNFTLKIRSTKLEDSAMYFCASSARGPGTQYFGPGTRLLVL.

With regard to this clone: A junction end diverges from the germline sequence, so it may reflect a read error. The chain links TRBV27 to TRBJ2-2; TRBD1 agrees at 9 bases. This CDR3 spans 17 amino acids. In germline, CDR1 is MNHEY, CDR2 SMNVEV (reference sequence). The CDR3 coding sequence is TGTGCCAGCAGTTTATTCGAAGGGACAGGGACCACCGAGGAGCTGTTTTTT. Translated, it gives CASSLFEGTGTTEELFF.

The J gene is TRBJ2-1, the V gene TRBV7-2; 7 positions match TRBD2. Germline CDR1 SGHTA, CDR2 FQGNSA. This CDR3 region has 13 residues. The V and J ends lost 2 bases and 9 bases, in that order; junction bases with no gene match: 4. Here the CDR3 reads CASSLSPGGEQFF. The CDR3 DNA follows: TGTGCCAGCAGCTTATCACCGGGGGGTGAGCAGTTCTTC.

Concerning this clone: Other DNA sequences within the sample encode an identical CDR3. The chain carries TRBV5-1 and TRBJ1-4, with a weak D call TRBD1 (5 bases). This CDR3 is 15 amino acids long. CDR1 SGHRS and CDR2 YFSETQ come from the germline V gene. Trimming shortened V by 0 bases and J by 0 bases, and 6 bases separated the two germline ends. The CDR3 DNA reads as TGCGCCAGCAGCTTGGAAGGGGCAACTAATGAAAAACTGTTTTTT. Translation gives CASSLEGATNEKLFF.

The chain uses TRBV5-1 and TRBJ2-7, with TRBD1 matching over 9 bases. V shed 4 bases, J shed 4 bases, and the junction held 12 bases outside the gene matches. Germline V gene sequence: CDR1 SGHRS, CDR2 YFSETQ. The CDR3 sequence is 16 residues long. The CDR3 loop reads CASSPSPGQGAYEQYF. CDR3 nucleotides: TGCGCCAGCAGCCCCTCTCCGGGACAGGGAGCATACGAGCAGTACTTC.

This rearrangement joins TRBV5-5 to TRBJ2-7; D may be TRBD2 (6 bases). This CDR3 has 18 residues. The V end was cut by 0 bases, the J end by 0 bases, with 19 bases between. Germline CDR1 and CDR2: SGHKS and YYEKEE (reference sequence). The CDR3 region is CASSLAFTGTAVSYEQYF. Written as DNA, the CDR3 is TGTGCCAGCAGCTTGGCCTTTACCGGGACTGCGGTCTCCTACGAGCAGTACTTC.

The DNA of the CDR3 is TGTGCCAGCAGTTACACTAGCGGGAGCCCCCTCGAGCAGTACTTC. Amino acids: CASSYTSGSPLEQYF. The rearrangement uses TRBV6-6 and TRBJ2-7, with 11 bases identical to TRBD2. The V segment lost 2 bases and the J segment 6 bases; nucleotides outside the gene matches: 6. Germline assignment: CDR1 MNHNY and CDR2 SVGAGI (reference sequence). This CDR3 has 15 residues.

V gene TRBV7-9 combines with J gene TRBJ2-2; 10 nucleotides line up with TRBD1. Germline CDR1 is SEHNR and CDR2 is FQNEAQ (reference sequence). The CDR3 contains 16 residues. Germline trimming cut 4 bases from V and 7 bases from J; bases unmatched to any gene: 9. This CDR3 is CASSWDRGDLDGELFF. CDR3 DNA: TGTGCCAGCAGCTGGGACAGGGGAGATTTGGACGGGGAGCTGTTTTTT.

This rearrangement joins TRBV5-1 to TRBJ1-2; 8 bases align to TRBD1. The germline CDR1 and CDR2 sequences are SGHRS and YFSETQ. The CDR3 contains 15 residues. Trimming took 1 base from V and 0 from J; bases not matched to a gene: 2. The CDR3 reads CASSLRQGTNYGYTF. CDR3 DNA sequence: TGCGCCAGCAGCTTGAGACAGGGGACTAACTATGGCTACACCTTC.

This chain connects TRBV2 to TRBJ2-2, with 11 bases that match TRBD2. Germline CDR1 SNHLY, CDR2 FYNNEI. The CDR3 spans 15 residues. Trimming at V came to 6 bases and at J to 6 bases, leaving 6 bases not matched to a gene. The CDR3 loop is CASRPTSGISGELFF. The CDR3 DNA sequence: TGTGCCAGCAGGCCGACTAGCGGGATCTCCGGGGAGCTGTTTTTT.

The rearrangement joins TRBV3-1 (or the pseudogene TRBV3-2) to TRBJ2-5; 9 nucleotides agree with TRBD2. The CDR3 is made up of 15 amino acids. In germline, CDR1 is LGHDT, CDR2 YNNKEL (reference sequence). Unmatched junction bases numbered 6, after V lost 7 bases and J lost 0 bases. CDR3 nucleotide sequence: TGTGCCAGCACCCCGCTAGCGGGGTACCAAGAGACCCAGTACTTC. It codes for CASTPLAGYQETQYF.

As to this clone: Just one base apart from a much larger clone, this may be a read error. DNA of the CDR3: TGTGCCAGCAGTGAAGGGACTAGCGGGAGCAATGAGCAGTTCTTC. This gives the protein CASSEGTSGSNEQFF. The J gene is TRBJ2-1, the V gene TRBV6-1, with 13 bases matching TRBD2. Trimming removed 1 base from V and 6 bases from J; junction bases left unmatched: 0. CDR1 and CDR2 (germline): MNHNS, SASEGT. The CDR3 has 15 amino acids.

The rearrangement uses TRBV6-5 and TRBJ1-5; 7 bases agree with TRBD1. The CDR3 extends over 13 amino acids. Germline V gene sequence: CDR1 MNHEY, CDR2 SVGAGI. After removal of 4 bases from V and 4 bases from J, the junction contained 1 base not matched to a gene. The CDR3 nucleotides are TGTGCCAGCAGTTCACAGGGGAATCAGCCCCAGCATTTT. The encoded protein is CASSSQGNQPQHF.

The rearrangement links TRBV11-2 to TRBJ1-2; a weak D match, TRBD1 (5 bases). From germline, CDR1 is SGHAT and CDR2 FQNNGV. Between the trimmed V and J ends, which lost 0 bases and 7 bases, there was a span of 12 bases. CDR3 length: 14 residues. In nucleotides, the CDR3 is TGTGCCAGCAGCTTAGATCGGGGGGGAGGTGGCTACACCTTC. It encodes CASSLDRGGGGYTF.

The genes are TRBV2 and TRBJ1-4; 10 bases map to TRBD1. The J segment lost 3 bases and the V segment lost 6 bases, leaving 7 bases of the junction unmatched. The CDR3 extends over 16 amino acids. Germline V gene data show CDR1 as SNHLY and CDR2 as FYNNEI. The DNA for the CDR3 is TGTGCCAGCAGGGAGACAGGGGGCCCGTCTAATGAAAAACTGTTTTTT. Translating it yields CASRETGGPSNEKLFF. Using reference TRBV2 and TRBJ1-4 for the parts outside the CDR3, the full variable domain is EPEVTQTPSHQVTQMGQEVILRCVPISNHLYFYWYRQILGQKVEFLVSFYNNEISEKSEIFDDQFSVERPDGSNFTLKIRSTKLEDSAMYFCASRETGGPSNEKLFFGSGTQLSVL.

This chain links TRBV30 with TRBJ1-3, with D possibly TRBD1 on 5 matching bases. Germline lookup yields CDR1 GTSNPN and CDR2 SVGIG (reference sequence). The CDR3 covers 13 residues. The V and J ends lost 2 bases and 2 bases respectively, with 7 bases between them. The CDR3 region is CAWSSGPGNTIYF. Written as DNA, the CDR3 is TGTGCCTGGAGTTCAGGGCCTGGAAACACCATATATTTT.